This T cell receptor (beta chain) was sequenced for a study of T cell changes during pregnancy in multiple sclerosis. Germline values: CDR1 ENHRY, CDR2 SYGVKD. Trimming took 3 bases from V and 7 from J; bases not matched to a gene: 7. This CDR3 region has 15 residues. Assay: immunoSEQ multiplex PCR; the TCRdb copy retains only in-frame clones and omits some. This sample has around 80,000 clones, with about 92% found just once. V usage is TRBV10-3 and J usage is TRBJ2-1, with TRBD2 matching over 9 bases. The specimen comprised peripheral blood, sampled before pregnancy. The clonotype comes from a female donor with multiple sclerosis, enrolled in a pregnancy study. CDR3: CAISEGNSGRNEQFF. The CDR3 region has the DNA TGTGCCATCAGTGAAGGGAATAGCGGGAGAAATGAGCAGTTCTTC.